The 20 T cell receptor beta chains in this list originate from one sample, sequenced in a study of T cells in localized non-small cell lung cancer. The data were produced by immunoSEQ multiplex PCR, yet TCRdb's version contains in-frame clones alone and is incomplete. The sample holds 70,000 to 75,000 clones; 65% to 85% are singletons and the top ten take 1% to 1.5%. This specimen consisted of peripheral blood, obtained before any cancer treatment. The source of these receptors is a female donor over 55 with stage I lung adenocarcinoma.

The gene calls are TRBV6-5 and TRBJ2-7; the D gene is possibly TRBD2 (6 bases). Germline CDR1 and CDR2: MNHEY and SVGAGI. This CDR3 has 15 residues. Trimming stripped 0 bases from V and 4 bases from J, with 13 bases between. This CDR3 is CASSYSPGEDYEQYF. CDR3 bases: TGTGCCAGCAGTTACTCTCCGGGGGAGGATTACGAGCAGTACTTC.

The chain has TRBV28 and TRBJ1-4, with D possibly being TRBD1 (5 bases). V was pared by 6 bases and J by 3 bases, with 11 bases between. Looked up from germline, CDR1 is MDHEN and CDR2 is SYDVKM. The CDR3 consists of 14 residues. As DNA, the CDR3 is TGTGCCAGCAGGGTGGGGGGACCTAATGAAAAACTGTTTTTT. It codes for CASRVGGPNEKLFF.

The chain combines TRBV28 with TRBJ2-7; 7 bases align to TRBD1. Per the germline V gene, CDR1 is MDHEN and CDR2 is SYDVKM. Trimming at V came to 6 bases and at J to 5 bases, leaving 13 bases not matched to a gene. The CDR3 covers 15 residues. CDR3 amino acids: CASRVPRDSKDEQYF. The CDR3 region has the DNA TGTGCCAGCAGGGTACCCCGGGACAGCAAGGACGAGCAGTACTTC.

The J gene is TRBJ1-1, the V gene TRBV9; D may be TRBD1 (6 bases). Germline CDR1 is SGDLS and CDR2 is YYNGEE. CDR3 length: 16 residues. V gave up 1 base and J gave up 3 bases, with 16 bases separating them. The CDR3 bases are TGTGCCAGCAGCGTAATTATCGGGGGCGCAGACACTGAAGCTTTCTTT. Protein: CASSVIIGGADTEAFF.

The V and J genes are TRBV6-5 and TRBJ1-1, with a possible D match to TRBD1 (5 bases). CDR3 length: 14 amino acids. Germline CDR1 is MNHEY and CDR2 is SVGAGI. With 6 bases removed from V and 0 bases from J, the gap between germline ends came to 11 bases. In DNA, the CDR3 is TGTGCCAGCAGGTATACAGGCCTGAACACTGAAGCTTTCTTT. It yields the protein CASRYTGLNTEAFF.

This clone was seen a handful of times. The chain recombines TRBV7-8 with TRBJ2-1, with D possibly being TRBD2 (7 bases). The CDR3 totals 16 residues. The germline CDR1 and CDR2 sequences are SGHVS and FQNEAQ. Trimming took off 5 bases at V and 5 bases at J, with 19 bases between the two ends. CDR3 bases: TGTGCCAGCAGCCTCCCCGGGGGGCGGGTTCACAATGAGCAGTTCTTC. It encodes CASSLPGGRVHNEQFF.

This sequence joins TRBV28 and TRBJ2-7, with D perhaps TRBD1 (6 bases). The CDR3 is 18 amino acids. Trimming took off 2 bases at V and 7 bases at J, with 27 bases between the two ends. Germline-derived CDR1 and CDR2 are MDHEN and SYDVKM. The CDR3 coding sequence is TGTGCCAGCAGTTTACAGGGGAAGAGATGGGGTAGGCACAGGGAGCAGTACTTC. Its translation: CASSLQGKRWGRHREQYF.

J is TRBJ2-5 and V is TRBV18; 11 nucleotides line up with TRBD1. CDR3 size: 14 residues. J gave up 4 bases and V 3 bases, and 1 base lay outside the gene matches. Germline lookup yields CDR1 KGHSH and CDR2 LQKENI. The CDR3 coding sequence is TGTGCCAGCTCACCCGGGACAGGGGGAGAGACCCAGTACTTC. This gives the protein CASSPGTGGETQYF.

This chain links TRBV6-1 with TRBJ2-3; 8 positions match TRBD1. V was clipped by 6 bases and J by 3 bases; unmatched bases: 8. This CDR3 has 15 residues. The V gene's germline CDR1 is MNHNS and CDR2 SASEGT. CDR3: CASRMGQDGTDTQYF. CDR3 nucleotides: TGTGCCAGCAGGATGGGACAGGATGGGACAGATACGCAGTATTTT.

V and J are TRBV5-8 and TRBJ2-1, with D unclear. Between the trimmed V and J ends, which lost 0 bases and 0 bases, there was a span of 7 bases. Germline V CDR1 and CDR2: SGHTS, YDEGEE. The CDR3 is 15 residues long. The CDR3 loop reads CASSLGLYSYNEQFF. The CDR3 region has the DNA TGTGCCAGCAGCTTGGGGTTATACTCCTACAATGAGCAGTTCTTC.

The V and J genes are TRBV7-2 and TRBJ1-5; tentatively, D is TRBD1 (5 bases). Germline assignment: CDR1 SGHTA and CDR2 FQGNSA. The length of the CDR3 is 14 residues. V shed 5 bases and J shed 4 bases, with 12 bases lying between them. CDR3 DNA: TGTGCCAGCAGCCAGAGAGAGGGGAATCAGCCCCAGCATTTT. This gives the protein CASSQREGNQPQHF.

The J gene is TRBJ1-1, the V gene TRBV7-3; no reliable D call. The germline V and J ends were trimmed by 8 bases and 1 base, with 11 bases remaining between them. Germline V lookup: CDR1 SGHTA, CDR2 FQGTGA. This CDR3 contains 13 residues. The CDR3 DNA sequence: TGTGCCAGCGGCCAAGATCCGAACACTGAAGCTTTCTTT. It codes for CASGQDPNTEAFF.

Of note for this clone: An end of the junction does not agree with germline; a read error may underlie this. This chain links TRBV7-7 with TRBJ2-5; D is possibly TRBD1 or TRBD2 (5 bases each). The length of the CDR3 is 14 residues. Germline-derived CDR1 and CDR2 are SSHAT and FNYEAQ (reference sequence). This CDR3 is CASSPDRDRETQYF. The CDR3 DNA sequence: TGTGCTAGCAGCCCCGATCGGGACCGGGAGACCCAGTACTTC. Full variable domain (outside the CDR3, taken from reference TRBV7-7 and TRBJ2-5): GAGVSQSPRYKVTKRGQDVTLRCDPISSHATLYWYQQALGQGPEFLTYFNYEAQPDKSGLPSDRFSAERPEGSISTLTIQRTEQRDSAMYRCASSPDRDRETQYFGPGTRLLVL.

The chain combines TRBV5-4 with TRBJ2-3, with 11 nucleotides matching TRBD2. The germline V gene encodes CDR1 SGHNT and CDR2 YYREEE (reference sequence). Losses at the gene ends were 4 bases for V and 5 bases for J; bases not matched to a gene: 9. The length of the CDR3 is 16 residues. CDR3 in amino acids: CASSRRSGRGGDTQYF. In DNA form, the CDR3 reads TGTGCCAGCAGCCGCCGTAGCGGGAGGGGTGGAGATACGCAGTATTTT.

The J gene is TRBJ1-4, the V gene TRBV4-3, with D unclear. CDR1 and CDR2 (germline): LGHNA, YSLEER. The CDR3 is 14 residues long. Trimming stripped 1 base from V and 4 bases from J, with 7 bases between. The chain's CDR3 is CASSQVPFNEKLFF. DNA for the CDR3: TGCGCCAGCAGCCAAGTCCCTTTTAATGAAAAACTGTTTTTT.

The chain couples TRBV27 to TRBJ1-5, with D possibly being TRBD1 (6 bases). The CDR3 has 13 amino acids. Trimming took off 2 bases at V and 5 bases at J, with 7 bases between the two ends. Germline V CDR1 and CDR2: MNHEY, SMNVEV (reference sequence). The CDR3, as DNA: TGTGCCAGCAGTTTAACAGGGTATCAGCCCCAGCATTTT. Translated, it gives CASSLTGYQPQHF.

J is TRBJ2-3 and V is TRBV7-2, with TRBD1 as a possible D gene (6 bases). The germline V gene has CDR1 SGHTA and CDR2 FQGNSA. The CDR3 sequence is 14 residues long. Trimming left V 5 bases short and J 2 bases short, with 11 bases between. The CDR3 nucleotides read TGTGCCAGCAGCCCAAACAGGGTCACAGATACGCAGTATTTT. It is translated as CASSPNRVTDTQYF.

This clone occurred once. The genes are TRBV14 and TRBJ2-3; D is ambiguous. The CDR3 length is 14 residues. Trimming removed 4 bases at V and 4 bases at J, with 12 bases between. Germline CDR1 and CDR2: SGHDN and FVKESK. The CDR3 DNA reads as TGTGCCAGCAGCCCGAGGACCCCACCAGATACGCAGTATTTT. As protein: CASSPRTPPDTQYF.

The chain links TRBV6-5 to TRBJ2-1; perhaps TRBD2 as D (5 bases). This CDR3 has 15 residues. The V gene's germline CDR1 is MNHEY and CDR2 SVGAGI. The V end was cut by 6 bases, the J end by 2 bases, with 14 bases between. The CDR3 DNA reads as TGTGCCAGCAGCCGCGCGGGTCAAGCCTACAATGAGCAGTTCTTC. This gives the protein CASSRAGQAYNEQFF.

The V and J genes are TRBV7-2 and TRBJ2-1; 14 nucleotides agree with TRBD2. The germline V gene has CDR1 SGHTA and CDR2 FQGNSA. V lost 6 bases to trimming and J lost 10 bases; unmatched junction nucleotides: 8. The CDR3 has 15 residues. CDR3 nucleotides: TGTGCCAGCAGGAGACTAGCGGGGGGGGCCCAGGAGCAGTTCTTC. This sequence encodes CASRRLAGGAQEQFF.